One and the same sample provided the 7 T cell receptor beta chains below, sequenced in a study of T cell responses to AZD1222 COVID-19 vaccine. Clones were read by immunoSEQ multiplex PCR, and TCRdb kept only the in-frame ones, dropping some. Of more than 100,000 clones listed, approximately 92% are singletons. The sequencing here drew on peripheral blood, taken on day 0 of AZD1222 vaccination. These receptor sequences come from an adult in good health.

The chain links TRBV6-5 to TRBJ2-7; possible D gene TRBD1, 6 bases. Germline CDR1 reads MNHEY; CDR2 reads SVGAGI. V was clipped by 8 bases and J by 6 bases, with 17 bases between them. The CDR3 is 13 amino acids. The CDR3 DNA follows: TGTGCCAGCTCTCCGGGACACTTGGGCGAGCAGTACTTC. Translating it yields CASSPGHLGEQYF.

Comments on this clone: Mismatch with germline at one junction end may stem from a read error. The rearrangement uses TRBV7-8 and TRBJ1-4; unclear D gene. This CDR3 spans 13 amino acids. The germline CDR1 and CDR2 sequences are SGHVS and FQNEAQ. The CDR3 sequence is CASSLDAVGKLFF. In nucleotides, the CDR3 is TGTGCCAGCAGTTTAGACGCAGTGGGAAAACTGTTTTTT.

V is TRBV7-8 and J is TRBJ1-3, with D unresolved. Between the trimmed V and J ends, which lost 0 bases and 0 bases, there was a span of 9 bases. Germline V gene data show CDR1 as SGHVS and CDR2 as FQNEAQ. This CDR3 has 16 residues. The CDR3: CASSLALGNSGNTIYF. The CDR3 DNA sequence: TGTGCCAGCAGCTTAGCGCTTGGCAACTCTGGAAACACCATATATTTT.

The V call is TRBV11-2, the J call TRBJ1-2, with D maybe TRBD1 (6 bases). CDR1 and CDR2 from the germline V gene are SGHAT and FQNNGV. CDR3 length: 15 residues. The V end was cut by 5 bases, the J end by 2 bases, with 15 bases between. CDR3 nucleotide sequence: TGTGCCAGCAGCCAGGGGCGGGGAACCAACTATGGCTACACCTTC. It encodes CASSQGRGTNYGYTF.

The chain combines TRBV6-2 or TRBV6-3 with TRBJ2-7; D gene uncertain. The length of the CDR3 is 11 residues. Trimming shortened V by 5 bases and J by 4 bases, and 6 bases separated the two germline ends. The germline gives CDR1 MNHEY, CDR2 SVGEGT. The CDR3 region is CASSSLYEQYF. CDR3 sequence (DNA): TGTGCCAGCAGTAGTTTATACGAGCAGTACTTC.

V usage is TRBV28 and J usage is TRBJ1-3; D unclear. The CDR3 loop spans 11 amino acids. Germline lookup yields CDR1 MDHEN and CDR2 SYDVKM. V shed 2 bases and J shed 6 bases, with 2 bases lying between them. CDR3 residues: CASSLLNTIYF. DNA of the CDR3: TGTGCCAGCAGTTTACTAAACACCATATATTTT.

CDR3 DNA: TGTGCCAGCAGTTACTCATTCGCCAGGGCAGCCGAAGCTTTCTTT. It codes for CASSYSFARAAEAFF. This rearrangement joins TRBV6-5 to TRBJ1-1; TRBD1 might be the D (5 bases). The CDR3 contains 15 residues. Trimming pared 0 bases from V and 8 bases from J, leaving 16 bases between. Germline V CDR1 and CDR2: MNHEY, SVGAGI.